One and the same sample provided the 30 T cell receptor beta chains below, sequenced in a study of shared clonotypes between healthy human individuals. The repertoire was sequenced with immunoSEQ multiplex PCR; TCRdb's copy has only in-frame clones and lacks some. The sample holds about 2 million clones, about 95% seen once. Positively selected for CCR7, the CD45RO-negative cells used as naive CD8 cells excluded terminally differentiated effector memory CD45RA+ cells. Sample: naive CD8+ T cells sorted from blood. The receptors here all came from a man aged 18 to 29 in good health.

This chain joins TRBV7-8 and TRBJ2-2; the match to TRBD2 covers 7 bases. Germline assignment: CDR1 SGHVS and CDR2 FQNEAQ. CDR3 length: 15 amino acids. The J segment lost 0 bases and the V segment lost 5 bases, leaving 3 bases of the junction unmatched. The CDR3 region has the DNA TGTGCCAGCAGCGCGGGGGAGACGAACACCGGGGAGCTGTTTTTT. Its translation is CASSAGETNTGELFF.

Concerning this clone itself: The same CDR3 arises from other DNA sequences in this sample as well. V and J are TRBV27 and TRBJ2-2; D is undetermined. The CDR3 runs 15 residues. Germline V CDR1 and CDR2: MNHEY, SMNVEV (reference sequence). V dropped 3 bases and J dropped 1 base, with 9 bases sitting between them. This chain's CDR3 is CASSLLAGNTGELFF. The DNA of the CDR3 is TGTGCCAGCAGTTTGCTTGCAGGGAACACCGGGGAGCTGTTTTTT.

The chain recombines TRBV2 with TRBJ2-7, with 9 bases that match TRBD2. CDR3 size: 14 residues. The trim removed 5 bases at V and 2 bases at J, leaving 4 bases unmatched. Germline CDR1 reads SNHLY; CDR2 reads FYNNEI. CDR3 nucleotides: TGTGCCAGCAGTCCGACTAGCGGAACCTACGAGCAGTACTTC. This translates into CASSPTSGTYEQYF.

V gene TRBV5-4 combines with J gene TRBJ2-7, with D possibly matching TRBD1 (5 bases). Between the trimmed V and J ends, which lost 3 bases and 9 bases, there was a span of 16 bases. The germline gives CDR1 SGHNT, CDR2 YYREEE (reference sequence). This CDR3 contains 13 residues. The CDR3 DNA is TGTGCCAGCAGCTCCGACTCCCTCCAGGGGCAGTACTTC. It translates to CASSSDSLQGQYF.

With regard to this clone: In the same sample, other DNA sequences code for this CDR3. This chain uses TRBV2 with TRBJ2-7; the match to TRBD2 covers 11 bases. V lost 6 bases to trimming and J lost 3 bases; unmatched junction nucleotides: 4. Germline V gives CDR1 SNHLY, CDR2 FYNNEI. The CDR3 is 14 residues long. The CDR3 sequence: CASSSGTSGYEQYF. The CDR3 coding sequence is TGTGCCAGCAGCTCCGGGACTAGCGGCTACGAGCAGTACTTC.

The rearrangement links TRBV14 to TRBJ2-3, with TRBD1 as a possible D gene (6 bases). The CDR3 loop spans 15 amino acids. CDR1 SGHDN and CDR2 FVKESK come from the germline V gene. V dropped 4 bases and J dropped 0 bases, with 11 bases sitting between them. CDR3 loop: CASSLGDTSTDTQYF. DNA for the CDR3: TGTGCCAGCAGCCTAGGGGACACCAGCACAGATACGCAGTATTTT.

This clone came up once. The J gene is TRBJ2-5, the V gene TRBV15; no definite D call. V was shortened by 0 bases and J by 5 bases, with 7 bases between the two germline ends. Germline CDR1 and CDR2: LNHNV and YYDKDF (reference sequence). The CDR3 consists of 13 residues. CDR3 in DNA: TGTGCCACCAGCAGAGATATACCGGAGACCCAGTACTTC. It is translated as CATSRDIPETQYF.

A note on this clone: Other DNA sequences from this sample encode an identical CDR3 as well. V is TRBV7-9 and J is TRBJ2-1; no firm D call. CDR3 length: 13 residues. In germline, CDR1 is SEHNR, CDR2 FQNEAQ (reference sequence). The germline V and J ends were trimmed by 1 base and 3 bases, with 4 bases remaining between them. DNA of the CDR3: TGTGCCAGCAGCTTAGTCGACTACAATGAGCAGTTCTTC. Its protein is CASSLVDYNEQFF.

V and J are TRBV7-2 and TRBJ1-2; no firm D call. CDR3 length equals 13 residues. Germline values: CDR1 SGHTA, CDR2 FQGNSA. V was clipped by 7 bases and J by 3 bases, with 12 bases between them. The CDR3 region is CASTLPEHYGYTF. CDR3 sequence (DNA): TGTGCCAGCACCCTACCGGAGCACTATGGCTACACCTTC.

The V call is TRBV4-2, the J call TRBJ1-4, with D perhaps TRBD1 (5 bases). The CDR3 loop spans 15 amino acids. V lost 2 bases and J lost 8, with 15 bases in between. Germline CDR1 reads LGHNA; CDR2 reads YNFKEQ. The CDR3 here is CASSQTGNSGEKLFF. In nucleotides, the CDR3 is TGTGCCAGCAGCCAAACCGGCAACTCAGGGGAAAAACTGTTTTTT.

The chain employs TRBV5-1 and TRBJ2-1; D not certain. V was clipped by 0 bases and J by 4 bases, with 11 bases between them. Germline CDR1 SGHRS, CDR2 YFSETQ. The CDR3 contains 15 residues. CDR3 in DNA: TGCGCCAGCAGCTTGGGGGGTGTTACGTACAATGAGCAGTTCTTC. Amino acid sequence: CASSLGGVTYNEQFF.

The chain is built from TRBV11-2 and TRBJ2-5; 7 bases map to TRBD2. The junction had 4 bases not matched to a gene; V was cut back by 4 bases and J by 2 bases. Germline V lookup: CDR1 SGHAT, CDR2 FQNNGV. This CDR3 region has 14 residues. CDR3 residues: CASSSWDYQETQYF. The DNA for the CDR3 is TGTGCCAGCAGCTCCTGGGACTATCAAGAGACCCAGTACTTC.

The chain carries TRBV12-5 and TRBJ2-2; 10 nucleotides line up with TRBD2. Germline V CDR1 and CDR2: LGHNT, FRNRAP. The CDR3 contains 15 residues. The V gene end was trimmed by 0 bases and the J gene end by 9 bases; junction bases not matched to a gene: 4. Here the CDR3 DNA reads TGTGCTAGTGGTTTGGTACTAGCGGGAATCTGGGAGCTGTTTTTT. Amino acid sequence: CASGLVLAGIWELFF.

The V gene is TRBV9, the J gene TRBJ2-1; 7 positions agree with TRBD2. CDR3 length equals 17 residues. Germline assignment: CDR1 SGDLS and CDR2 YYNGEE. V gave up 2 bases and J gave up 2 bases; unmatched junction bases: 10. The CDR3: CASSVSGRGSTYNEQFF. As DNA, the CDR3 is TGTGCCAGCAGCGTTTCGGGTCGCGGGAGCACCTACAATGAGCAGTTCTTC.

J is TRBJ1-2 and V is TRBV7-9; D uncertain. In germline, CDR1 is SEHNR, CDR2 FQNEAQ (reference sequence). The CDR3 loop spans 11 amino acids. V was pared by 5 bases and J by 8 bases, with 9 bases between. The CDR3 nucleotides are TGTGCCAGCAGCCGGGGAGGGGGCTACACCTTC. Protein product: CASSRGGGYTF.

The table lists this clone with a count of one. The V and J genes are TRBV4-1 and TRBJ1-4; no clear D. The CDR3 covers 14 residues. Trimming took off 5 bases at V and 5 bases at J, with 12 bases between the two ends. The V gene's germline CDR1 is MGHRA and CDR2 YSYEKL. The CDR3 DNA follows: TGCGCCAGCAGCGTTACAGCAGCAAATGAAAAACTGTTTTTT. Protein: CASSVTAANEKLFF.

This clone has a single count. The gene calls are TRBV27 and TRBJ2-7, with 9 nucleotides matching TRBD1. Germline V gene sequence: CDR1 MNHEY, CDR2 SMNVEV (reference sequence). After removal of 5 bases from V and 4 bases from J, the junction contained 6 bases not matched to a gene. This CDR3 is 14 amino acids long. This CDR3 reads CASSVRQGGYEQYF. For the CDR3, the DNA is TGTGCCAGCAGTGTACGACAGGGGGGTTACGAGCAGTACTTC.

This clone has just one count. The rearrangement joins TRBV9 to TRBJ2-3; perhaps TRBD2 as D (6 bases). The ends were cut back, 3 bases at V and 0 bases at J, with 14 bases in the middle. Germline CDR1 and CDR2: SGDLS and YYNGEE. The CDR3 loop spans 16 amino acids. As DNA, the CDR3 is TGTGCCAGCAGCGATCGAGCGGGCTTGAGCACAGATACGCAGTATTTT. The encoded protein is CASSDRAGLSTDTQYF.

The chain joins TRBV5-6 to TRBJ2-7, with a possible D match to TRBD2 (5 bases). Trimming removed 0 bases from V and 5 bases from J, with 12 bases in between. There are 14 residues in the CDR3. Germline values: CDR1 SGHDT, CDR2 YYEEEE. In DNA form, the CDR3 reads TGTGCCAGCAGCTTGGGGGAGAACCCCCACGAGCAGTACTTC. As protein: CASSLGENPHEQYF.

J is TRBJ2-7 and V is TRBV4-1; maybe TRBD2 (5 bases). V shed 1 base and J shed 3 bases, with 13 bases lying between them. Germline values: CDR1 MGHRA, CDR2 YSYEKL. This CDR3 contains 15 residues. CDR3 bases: TGCGCCAGCAGCCAAGTCAGCACAGACTACTACGAGCAGTACTTC. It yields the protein CASSQVSTDYYEQYF.

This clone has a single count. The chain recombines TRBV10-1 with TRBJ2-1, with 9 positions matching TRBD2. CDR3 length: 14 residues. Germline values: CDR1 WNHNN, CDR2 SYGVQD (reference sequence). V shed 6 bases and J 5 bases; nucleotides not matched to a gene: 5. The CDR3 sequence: CASRIAGANNEQFF. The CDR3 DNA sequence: TGCGCCAGCAGAATAGCGGGGGCCAACAATGAGCAGTTCTTC.

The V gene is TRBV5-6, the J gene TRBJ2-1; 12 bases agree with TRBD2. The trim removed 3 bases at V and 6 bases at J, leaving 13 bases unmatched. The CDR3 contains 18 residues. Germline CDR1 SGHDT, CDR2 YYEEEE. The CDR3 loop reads CASSSGLAGLLIFNEQFF. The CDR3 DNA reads TGTGCCAGCAGCTCGGGACTAGCGGGTCTTCTAATTTTCAATGAGCAGTTCTTC.

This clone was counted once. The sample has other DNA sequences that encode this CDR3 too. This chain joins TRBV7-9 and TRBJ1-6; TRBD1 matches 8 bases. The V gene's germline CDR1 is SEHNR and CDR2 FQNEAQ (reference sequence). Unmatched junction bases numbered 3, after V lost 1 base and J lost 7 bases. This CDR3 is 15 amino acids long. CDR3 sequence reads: CASSLGQGANSPLHF. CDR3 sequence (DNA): TGTGCCAGCAGCTTAGGGCAGGGGGCGAATTCACCCCTCCACTTT.

The CDR3 nucleotides read TGTGCCAGCAGCTTAACTCCAGGGGGCCCGAAATTAACCGGGGAGCTGTTTTTT. Amino acid sequence: CASSLTPGGPKLTGELFF. This rearrangement joins TRBV5-6 to TRBJ2-2; 8 bases match TRBD1. Losses at the gene ends were 2 bases for V and 5 bases for J; bases not matched to a gene: 14. The CDR3 is made up of 18 amino acids. CDR1 SGHDT and CDR2 YYEEEE come from the germline V gene.

CDR3 bases: TGTGCCAGCAGCGTAGTAGGTGAGGGCCCCATGAACACTGAAGCTTTCTTT. It specifies CASSVVGEGPMNTEAFF. The chain uses TRBV9 and TRBJ1-1; D uncertain. V shed 0 bases and J shed 0 bases, with 15 bases lying between them. The V gene's germline CDR1 is SGDLS and CDR2 YYNGEE. There are 17 residues in the CDR3. Looking up the rest from reference TRBV9 and TRBJ1-1 gives the full variable domain: DSGVTQTPKHLITATGQRVTLRCSPRSGDLSVYWYQQSLDQGLQFLIQYYNGEERAKGNILERFSAQQFPDLHSELNLSSLELGDSALYFCASSVVGEGPMNTEAFFGQGTRLTVV.

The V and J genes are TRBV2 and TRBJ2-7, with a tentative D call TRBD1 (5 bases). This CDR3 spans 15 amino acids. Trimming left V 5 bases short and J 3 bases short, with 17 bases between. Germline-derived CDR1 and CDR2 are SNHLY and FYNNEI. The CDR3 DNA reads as TGTGCCAGCAGTCCGACGCCAGACAGCGTCTACGAGCAGTACTTC. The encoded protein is CASSPTPDSVYEQYF. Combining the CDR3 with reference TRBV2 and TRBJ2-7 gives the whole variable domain EPEVTQTPSHQVTQMGQEVILRCVPISNHLYFYWYRQILGQKVEFLVSFYNNEISEKSEIFDDQFSVERPDGSNFTLKIRSTKLEDSAMYFCASSPTPDSVYEQYFGPGTRLTVT.

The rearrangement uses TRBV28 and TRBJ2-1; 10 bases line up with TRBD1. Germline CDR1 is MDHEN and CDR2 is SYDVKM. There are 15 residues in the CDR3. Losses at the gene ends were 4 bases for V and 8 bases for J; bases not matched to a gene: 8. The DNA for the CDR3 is TGTGCCAGCAGTTCAGGGACAGGGGCGGGCGATGAGCAGTTCTTC. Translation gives CASSSGTGAGDEQFF.

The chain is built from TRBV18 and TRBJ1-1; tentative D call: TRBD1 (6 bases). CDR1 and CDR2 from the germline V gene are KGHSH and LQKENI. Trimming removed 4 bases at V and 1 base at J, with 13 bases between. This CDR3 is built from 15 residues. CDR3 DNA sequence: TGTGCCAGCTCACACCCAGGGGCGCCGAACACTGAAGCTTTCTTT. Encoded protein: CASSHPGAPNTEAFF.

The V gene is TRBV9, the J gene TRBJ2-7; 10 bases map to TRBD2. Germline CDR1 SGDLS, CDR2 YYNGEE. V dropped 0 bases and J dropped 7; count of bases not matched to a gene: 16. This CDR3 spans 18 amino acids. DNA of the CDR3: TGTGCCAGCAGCGTAGTTCCCCTCGGACTAGCGGCGATCGGTGAGCAGTACTTC. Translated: CASSVVPLGLAAIGEQYF.

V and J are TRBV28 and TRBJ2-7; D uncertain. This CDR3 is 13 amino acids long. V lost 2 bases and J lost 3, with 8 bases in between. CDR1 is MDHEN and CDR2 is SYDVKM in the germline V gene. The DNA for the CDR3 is TGTGCCAGCAGTTTACCACAAGTCTACGAGCAGTACTTC. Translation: CASSLPQVYEQYF.